Below, 23 T cell receptor beta chains from the same sample are listed, as sequenced in a study of blood T cells in healthy people across ages. A J-beta primer mix and a sample-barcoded 5' primer were used in a second PCR of roughly 7 to 12 cycles. TCRdb reprocessed the 5' RACE reads with MiXCR, giving one entry per CDR3 protein. The sample holds about 510,000 distinct CDR3 sequences, approximately 26% seen once. These data were also reused for a study on T cells of mothers and their children.

The sample was blood. The receptors shown here come from a boy between 2 and 15 years old in good health.

V usage is TRBV10-3 and J usage is TRBJ2-5; either TRBD1 or TRBD2 may fit D (5 bases each). CDR3 size: 17 residues. Trimming left V 3 bases short and J 3 bases short, with 20 bases between. Germline lookup yields CDR1 ENHRY and CDR2 SYGVKD. CDR3 nucleotide sequence: TGTGCCATCAGTGAAGCAGGGAGAAGGGGCCAAAAAGAGACCCAGTACTTC. Its protein product is CAISEAGRRGQKETQYF.

V usage is TRBV12-3 or TRBV12-4 and J usage is TRBJ2-1; D is possibly TRBD2 (5 bases). Between the trimmed V and J ends, which lost 6 bases and 8 bases, there was a span of 17 bases. The CDR3 has 14 residues. The CDR3 DNA reads as TGTGCCAGCAGCCATACTGGAGAGGGTGATGAGCAGTTCTTC. Its translation: CASSHTGEGDEQFF.

There are a few counts of this clonotype. The chain couples TRBV5-1 to TRBJ2-7; 8 nucleotides match TRBD2. The J call is uncertain, as TRBJ2-5 better fits the DNA end. This CDR3 has 13 amino acids. The germline V gene has CDR1 SGHRS and CDR2 YFSETQ. CDR3 in amino acids: CASSSGLEETQYF. CDR3 nucleotide sequence: TGCGCCAGCAGCTCGGGACTAGAAGAGACCCAGTACTTC.

This clonotype turned up a few times. The rearrangement uses TRBV15 and TRBJ1-6, with D uncertain. The CDR3 length is 17 residues. The germline CDR1 and CDR2 sequences are LNHNV and YYDKDF (reference sequence). V lost 0 bases and J 1 base, leaving 10 bases between the germline ends. The DNA of the CDR3 is TGTGCCACCAGCAGAGATTTCGGAAATTCCTATAATTCACCCCTCCACTTT. This translates into CATSRDFGNSYNSPLHF. Variable domain in full (rest from reference TRBV15 and TRBJ1-6): DAMVIQNPRYQVTQFGKPVTLSCSQTLNHNVMYWYQQKSSQAPKLLFHYYDKDFNNEADTPDNFQSRRPNTSFCFLDIRSPGLGDTAMYLCATSRDFGNSYNSPLHFGNGTRLTVT.

This clonotype was found once. V usage is TRBV5-4 and J usage is TRBJ2-3; possible D gene TRBD1, 6 bases. Trimming shortened V by 0 bases and J by 4 bases, and 18 bases separated the two germline ends. CDR3 length: 17 residues. In germline, CDR1 is SGHNT, CDR2 YYREEE (reference sequence). CDR3 amino acids: CASSLERMGAPPDTQYF. CDR3 bases: TGTGCCAGCAGCTTGGAAAGGATGGGGGCCCCACCAGATACGCAGTATTTT.

This clonotype was found a few times. The chain links TRBV7-7 to TRBJ2-7, with D perhaps matching TRBD2 (6 bases). The CDR3 sequence is 16 residues long. V lost 8 bases and J 3 bases, leaving 23 bases between the germline ends. CDR1 and CDR2 from the germline V gene are SSHAT and FNYEAQ (reference sequence). The CDR3 coding sequence is TGTGCCAGCCGTCCCGGGCGGGATAGACCTCTCTACGAGCAGTACTTC. Amino acids: CASRPGRDRPLYEQYF.

This rearrangement joins TRBV24-1 to TRBJ2-3, with 7 bases fitting TRBD1. The CDR3 totals 14 residues. J lost 6 bases, V lost 4 bases, and 6 bases had no gene match. The germline CDR1 and CDR2 sequences are KGHDR and SFDVKD. This chain's CDR3 is CATSEIGGEDTQYF. CDR3 in DNA: TGTGCCACCAGTGAAATAGGGGGCGAGGATACGCAGTATTTT.

This CDR3 reads CAIRDGGASYNEQFF. The CDR3 coding sequence is TGTGCCATCAGGGATGGGGGAGCAAGCTACAATGAGCAGTTCTTC. The V call is TRBV10-3, the J call TRBJ2-1, with D perhaps being TRBD1 or TRBD2 (5 bases each). This CDR3 comprises 15 residues. Germline CDR1 reads ENHRY; CDR2 reads SYGVKD. Deletions cut 6 bases from V and 3 bases from J, with 15 bases between.

This clonotype appeared a few times. The chain employs TRBV5-1 and TRBJ2-5, with 12 bases identical to TRBD2. Unmatched junction bases numbered 5, after V lost 0 bases and J lost 5 bases. There are 16 residues in the CDR3. CDR1 is SGHRS and CDR2 is YFSETQ in the germline V gene. CDR3 sequence: CASSLASGGALETQYF. The CDR3 DNA reads as TGCGCCAGCAGCTTGGCTAGCGGGGGGGCCTTGGAGACCCAGTACTTC.

The chain carries TRBV6-6 and TRBJ1-1; weak D call: TRBD1 (6 bases). Germline V gene lookup returns CDR1 MNHNY and CDR2 SVGAGI (reference sequence). Trimming removed 5 bases from V and 5 bases from J, with 15 bases in between. The CDR3 extends over 14 amino acids. The CDR3 DNA follows: TGTGCCAGCAGTCGAGGGGGGCGGAGAACTGAAGCTTTCTTT. The encoded protein is CASSRGGRRTEAFF.

There are many counts of this clonotype. This chain links TRBV28 with TRBJ2-5; D may be TRBD2 (7 bases). The better agreement between TRBJ2-1 and the DNA end casts doubt on the J call. The germline V gene encodes CDR1 MDHEN and CDR2 SYDVKM. There are 15 residues in the CDR3. This CDR3 is CASSLSAGTYNEQFF. Here the CDR3 DNA reads TGTGCCAGCAGTTTATCAGCGGGGACATACAATGAGCAGTTCTTC.

This clonotype was observed a few times. This chain links TRBV7-9 with TRBJ2-5; TRBD2 is a possible D gene (5 bases). The CDR3 runs to 14 residues. Germline values: CDR1 SEHNR, CDR2 FQNEAQ (reference sequence). The V end was cut by 2 bases, the J end by 2 bases, with 9 bases between. This CDR3 reads CASSLQRLQETQYF. Here the CDR3 DNA reads TGTGCCAGCAGCTTACAGCGGCTACAAGAGACCCAGTACTTC. The variable domain in full, with the rest retrieved from reference TRBV7-9 and TRBJ2-5, is DTGVSQNPRHKITKRGQNVTFRCDPISEHNRLYWYRQTLGQGPEFLTYFQNEAQLEKSRLLSDRFSAERPKGSFSTLEIQRTEQGDSAMYLCASSLQRLQETQYFGPGTRLLVL.

This clonotype was seen more than once but under ten times. The chain recombines TRBV12-3 or TRBV12-4 with TRBJ1-4; possibly TRBD1 for D (5 bases). CDR3 length: 14 residues. The V gene lost 4 bases and the J gene lost 8 bases, with 14 bases spanning the gap. This chain's CDR3 is CASSWGNRDEKLFF. In DNA, the CDR3 is TGTGCCAGCAGTTGGGGCAATAGGGACGAAAAACTGTTTTTT.

The genes are TRBV12-3 or TRBV12-4 and TRBJ1-2; the match to TRBD1 covers 7 bases. CDR3 length equals 13 residues. Losses at the gene ends were 5 bases for V and 13 bases for J; bases not matched to a gene: 13. The CDR3 loop reads CASSKPPDRTSTF. CDR3 bases: TGTGCCAGCAGTAAACCTCCGGACAGGACCAGCACCTTC.

This chain connects TRBV29-1 to TRBJ2-1; D not resolved. Germline V lookup: CDR1 SQVTM, CDR2 ANQGSEA. The V end lost 0 bases, the J end lost 0 bases, and 9 bases lay between the germline ends. The CDR3 sequence is 15 residues long. For the CDR3, the DNA is TGCAGCGTTGAAGATGAGAGGAGCTCCTACAATGAGCAGTTCTTC. Translated: CSVEDERSSYNEQFF.

CDR3 protein: CASSVGAESGNTIYF. The CDR3 DNA follows: TGTGCCAGCAGCGTAGGCGCGGAGTCTGGAAACACCATATATTTT. The V and J genes are TRBV9 and TRBJ1-3, with unresolved D. The CDR3 consists of 15 residues. Germline lookup yields CDR1 SGDLS and CDR2 YYNGEE. V lost 0 bases and J 1 base, leaving 8 bases between the germline ends.

V gene TRBV15 combines with J gene TRBJ1-4; TRBD1 matches 10 bases. V was clipped by 2 bases and J by 6 bases; unmatched bases: 12. The CDR3 spans 18 residues. The V gene's germline CDR1 is LNHNV and CDR2 YYDKDF (reference sequence). Here the CDR3 reads CATSRPSRAGTGDEKLFF. Written as DNA, the CDR3 is TGTGCCACCAGCAGACCATCAAGAGCAGGGACAGGGGATGAAAAACTGTTTTTT.

This chain joins TRBV10-3 and TRBJ1-1; the D is unclear. Germline-derived CDR1 and CDR2 are ENHRY and SYGVKD. Deletions cut 0 bases from V and 1 base from J, with 12 bases between. The CDR3 is 16 residues long. This chain's CDR3 is CAISESDRRPNTEAFF. DNA for the CDR3: TGTGCCATCAGTGAGTCAGACCGACGTCCGAACACTGAAGCTTTCTTT.

The rearrangement links TRBV5-1 to TRBJ2-7, with 8 bases identical to TRBD1. Looked up from germline, CDR1 is SGHRS and CDR2 is YFSETQ. The junction had 8 bases not matched to a gene; V was cut back by 0 bases and J by 0 bases. This CDR3 has 17 residues. The CDR3 region is CASSLAPTGASSYEQYF. The CDR3 DNA follows: TGCGCCAGCAGCTTGGCTCCGACAGGGGCAAGCTCCTACGAGCAGTACTTC.

The chain couples TRBV7-8 to TRBJ1-2; D unclear. V lost 7 bases and J 7 bases, leaving 25 bases between the germline ends. Germline loops: CDR1 SGHVS, CDR2 FQNEAQ. This CDR3 region has 16 residues. The CDR3 DNA reads TGTGCCAGCACCCACGGCGGGCAGGCCGCCAAAGGTGGCTACACCTTC. Its protein product is CASTHGGQAAKGGYTF.

The chain combines TRBV5-1 with TRBJ2-1, with a weak D call TRBD2 (6 bases). The CDR3 loop spans 12 amino acids. V lost 2 bases, J lost 8 bases, and 8 bases lay in between. Germline V gives CDR1 SGHRS, CDR2 YFSETQ. CDR3 region: CASSLTSYEQFF. CDR3 bases: TGCGCCAGCAGCTTAACTAGCTATGAGCAGTTCTTC.

The V and J genes are TRBV7-9 and TRBJ1-1, with 9 positions matching TRBD1. Germline CDR1 reads SEHNR; CDR2 reads FQNEAQ (reference sequence). Germline trimming cut 1 base from V and 2 bases from J; bases unmatched to any gene: 8. This CDR3 spans 17 amino acids. This chain's CDR3 is CASSLEGQGSINTEAFF. CDR3 in DNA: TGTGCCAGCAGCTTAGAGGGACAGGGCTCTATAAACACTGAAGCTTTCTTT.

The chain combines TRBV7-2 with TRBJ2-3; D gene uncertain. Trimming took off 3 bases at V and 3 bases at J, with 19 bases between the two ends. CDR1 is SGHTA and CDR2 is FQGNSA in the germline V gene. This CDR3 is 17 amino acids long. As DNA, the CDR3 is TGTGCCAGCAGCTTGCTAGGGCTAGGCTTGGGTACAGATACGCAGTATTTT. It translates to CASSLLGLGLGTDTQYF. Full variable domain (outside the CDR3, taken from reference TRBV7-2 and TRBJ2-3): GAGVSQSPSNKVTEKGKDVELRCDPISGHTALYWYRQSLGQGLEFLIYFQGNSAPDKSGLPSDRFSAERTGGSVSTLTIQRTQQEDSAVYLCASSLLGLGLGTDTQYFGPGTRLTVL.